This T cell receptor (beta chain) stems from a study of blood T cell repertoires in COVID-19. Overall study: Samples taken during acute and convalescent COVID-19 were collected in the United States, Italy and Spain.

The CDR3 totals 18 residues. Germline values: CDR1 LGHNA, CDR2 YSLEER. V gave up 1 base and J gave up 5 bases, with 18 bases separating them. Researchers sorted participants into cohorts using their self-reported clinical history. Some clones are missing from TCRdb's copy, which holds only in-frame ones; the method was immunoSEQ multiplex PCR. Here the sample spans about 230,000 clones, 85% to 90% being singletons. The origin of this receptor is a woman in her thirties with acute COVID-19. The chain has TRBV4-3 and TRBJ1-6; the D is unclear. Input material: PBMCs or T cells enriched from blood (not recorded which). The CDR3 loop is CASSQVDWRRPDNSPLHF. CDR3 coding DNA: TGCGCCAGCAGCCAAGTGGACTGGCGGCGGCCCGATAATTCACCCCTCCACTTT.